This entry lists 10 T cell receptor beta chains sequenced from one sample in a study of OX40 agonist ivuxolimab in advanced cancers. Clones were read by immunoSEQ multiplex PCR, and TCRdb kept only the in-frame ones, dropping some. Altogether about 110,000 clones are present, around 90% being singletons, with the ten largest covering over 0.6%. This material consisted of CD4+ or CD8+ T cells sorted from blood, taken in a trial of the OX40 agonist ivuxolimab. These receptors were collected from an adult with an advanced solid tumor such as melanoma, head and neck, liver or kidney cancer.

The chain combines TRBV7-2 with TRBJ2-1; TRBD1 aligns across 7 bases. J lost 7 bases, V lost 5 bases, and 11 bases had no gene match. CDR3 length: 15 residues. Germline-derived CDR1 and CDR2 are SGHTA and FQGNSA. The CDR3 sequence: CASSLDRAGWNEQFF. The CDR3, as DNA: TGTGCCAGCAGCCTCGACAGGGCTGGATGGAATGAGCAGTTCTTC.

V is TRBV5-6 and J is TRBJ1-1, with 8 bases lining up with TRBD1. The CDR3 has 11 amino acids. Looked up from germline, CDR1 is SGHDT and CDR2 is YYEEEE. The V gene end was trimmed by 4 bases and the J gene end by 11 bases; junction bases not matched to a gene: 4. The CDR3 loop reads CASSRRQGAFF. For the CDR3, the DNA is TGTGCCAGCAGCCGGAGACAGGGGGCTTTCTTT.

V gene TRBV7-6 combines with J gene TRBJ2-5; the match to TRBD2 covers 7 bases. The junction had 7 bases not matched to a gene; V was cut back by 5 bases and J by 1 base. Germline CDR1 is SGHVS and CDR2 is FNYEAQ. This CDR3 has 15 residues. Written as DNA, the CDR3 is TGTGCCAGCAGCCAAGGACTAGGGCTCCAAGAGACCCAGTACTTC. It codes for CASSQGLGLQETQYF.

As concerns this clone: The junction differs from germline at one of its ends, possibly a read error. As DNA, the CDR3 is TGTGCCAGCAGCCAAACGCCGAATGACAGGCTCTTCCAAGGGACCCAGTACTTC. Translation gives CASSQTPNDRLFQGTQYF. The chain recombines TRBV14 with TRBJ2-5, with a possible D match to TRBD1 (6 bases). The CDR3 extends over 18 amino acids. Germline lookup yields CDR1 SGHDN and CDR2 FVKESK.

This clone came up once. The genes are TRBV9 and TRBJ2-1; 7 nucleotides line up with TRBD1. Trimming removed 0 bases from V and 3 bases from J; junction bases left unmatched: 3. CDR3 length equals 15 residues. Germline V gene sequence: CDR1 SGDLS, CDR2 YYNGEE. The CDR3 sequence: CASSVAGTDYNEQFF. The CDR3 DNA reads as TGTGCCAGCAGCGTAGCCGGGACAGACTACAATGAGCAGTTCTTC. Together with reference TRBV9 and TRBJ2-1, the CDR3 gives the full variable domain: DSGVTQTPKHLITATGQRVTLRCSPRSGDLSVYWYQQSLDQGLQFLIQYYNGEERAKGNILERFSAQQFPDLHSELNLSSLELGDSALYFCASSVAGTDYNEQFFGPGTRLTVL.

V and J are TRBV9 and TRBJ2-1; no reliable D call. The length of the CDR3 is 15 residues. Germline V gene data show CDR1 as SGDLS and CDR2 as YYNGEE. The germline V and J ends were trimmed by 0 bases and 0 bases, with 7 bases remaining between them. The CDR3 DNA is TGTGCCAGCAGCGTAGCGGGTAACTCCTACAATGAGCAGTTCTTC. This gives the protein CASSVAGNSYNEQFF.

This clone was picked up a small number of times. The genes are TRBV25-1 and TRBJ1-5, with 8 bases identical to TRBD1. The CDR3 extends over 14 amino acids. The junction had 5 bases not matched to a gene; V was cut back by 3 bases and J by 7 bases. Germline CDR1 and CDR2: MGHDK and SYGVNS. The CDR3 loop is CASSDWQGAQPQHF. The CDR3 region has the DNA TGTGCCAGCAGTGATTGGCAGGGGGCCCAGCCCCAGCATTTT.

This chain connects TRBV28 to TRBJ1-1, with D tentatively TRBD1 (5 bases). Germline assignment: CDR1 MDHEN and CDR2 SYDVKM. Trimming removed 8 bases at V and 10 bases at J, with 20 bases between. The CDR3 extends over 13 amino acids. The CDR3 region is CASVAGTADRAFF. The DNA for the CDR3 is TGTGCCAGCGTCGCAGGGACCGCTGATAGAGCTTTCTTT.

The rearrangement links TRBV7-2 to TRBJ2-7; D is uncertain. The CDR3 covers 14 residues. The germline V gene has CDR1 SGHTA and CDR2 FQGNSA. With 5 bases removed from V and 3 bases from J, the gap between germline ends came to 14 bases. DNA for the CDR3: TGTGCCAGCAGCCTCGGTTCAGGCGTCTACGAGCAGTACTTC. Protein sequence: CASSLGSGVYEQYF.

V usage is TRBV9 and J usage is TRBJ2-7; no clear D. The germline gives CDR1 SGDLS, CDR2 YYNGEE. V lost 4 bases and J 6 bases, leaving 23 bases between the germline ends. The CDR3 contains 16 residues. The CDR3 spells CASSPDAGRMTGEQYF. In DNA form, the CDR3 reads TGTGCCAGCAGCCCGGACGCCGGACGGATGACGGGCGAGCAGTACTTC.